What follows are 23 T cell receptor beta chains derived from one specimen sequenced in a study of OX40 agonist ivuxolimab in advanced cancers. The data were produced by immunoSEQ multiplex PCR, yet TCRdb's version contains in-frame clones alone and is incomplete. The sample lists roughly 41,000 clones; around 87% were seen once. Sample: CD4+ or CD8+ T cells sorted from blood, taken in a trial of the OX40 agonist ivuxolimab. All receptors derive from an adult with an advanced solid tumor such as melanoma, head and neck, liver or kidney cancer.

The rearrangement joins TRBV19 to TRBJ1-2; D unclear. The CDR3 extends over 14 amino acids. With 0 bases removed from V and 2 bases from J, the gap between germline ends came to 7 bases. Germline V CDR1 and CDR2: LNHDA, SQIVND (reference sequence). The CDR3 DNA sequence: TGTGCCAGTAGTATAGAGCAAGGAAACTATGGCTACACCTTC. Translating gives CASSIEQGNYGYTF.

This sequence joins TRBV5-1 and TRBJ2-7; 9 bases match TRBD1. V was pared by 4 bases and J by 3 bases, with 8 bases of the junction left unmatched. CDR3 length equals 15 residues. Germline values: CDR1 SGHRS, CDR2 YFSETQ. CDR3: CASSPGQGWGYEQYF. For the CDR3, the DNA is TGCGCCAGCAGCCCGGGACAGGGTTGGGGCTACGAGCAGTACTTC.

This clone showed up just once. The J gene is TRBJ1-6, the V gene TRBV5-4; D is perhaps TRBD1 (5 bases). The CDR3 is made up of 15 amino acids. CDR1 SGHNT and CDR2 YYREEE come from the germline V gene (reference sequence). V gave up 1 base and J gave up 10 bases, with 15 bases separating them. The CDR3 reads CASSLLAGQESPLHF. Here the CDR3 DNA reads TGTGCCAGCAGCTTGCTCGCAGGGCAGGAATCACCCCTCCACTTT.

The J gene is TRBJ1-2, the V gene TRBV19; 7 bases line up with TRBD1. CDR1 and CDR2 (germline): LNHDA, SQIVND (reference sequence). J lost 7 bases, V lost 5 bases, and 13 bases had no gene match. The CDR3 has 15 amino acids. The chain's CDR3 is CASSGDERGRGGYTF. CDR3 coding DNA: TGTGCCAGTAGTGGCGACGAGAGGGGGCGCGGTGGCTACACCTTC.

V is TRBV29-1 and J is TRBJ1-1, with a weak D call TRBD1 (5 bases). CDR3 length: 11 residues. V lost 0 bases and J 11 bases, leaving 10 bases between the germline ends. Germline V lookup: CDR1 SQVTM, CDR2 ANQGSEA. The CDR3 DNA reads as TGCAGCGTTGAAGATCGGGGGAGGGCTTTCTTT. This translates into CSVEDRGRAFF.

The chain recombines TRBV6-5 with TRBJ1-5; 7 bases line up with TRBD1. CDR1 is MNHEY and CDR2 is SVGAGI in the germline V gene. The CDR3 is made up of 14 amino acids. V dropped 5 bases and J dropped 7; count of bases not matched to a gene: 8. The DNA for the CDR3 is TGTGCCAGCAGTGAACAGGGGTTAAGGCAGCCCCAGCATTTT. Translating gives CASSEQGLRQPQHF.

This chain joins TRBV25-1 and TRBJ1-2, with TRBD1 matching over 7 bases. The CDR3 loop spans 15 amino acids. Germline trimming cut 3 bases from V and 8 bases from J; bases unmatched to any gene: 12. Germline CDR1 MGHDK, CDR2 SYGVNS. The CDR3 spells CASSEAGTAEKGYTF. For the CDR3, the DNA is TGTGCCAGCAGTGAGGCCGGGACAGCGGAAAAGGGCTACACCTTC.

The chain links TRBV5-1 to TRBJ2-1, with D possibly TRBD1 on 6 matching bases. The CDR3 runs to 15 residues. Germline values: CDR1 SGHRS, CDR2 YFSETQ. V was trimmed by 3 bases and J by 4 bases, leaving 14 bases between them. As DNA, the CDR3 is TGCGCCAGCAGCTCCACCGGGACACCATACAATGAGCAGTTCTTC. It is translated as CASSSTGTPYNEQFF. Full variable domain (outside the CDR3, taken from reference TRBV5-1 and TRBJ2-1): KAGVTQTPRYLIKTRGQQVTLSCSPISGHRSVSWYQQTPGQGLQFLFEYFSETQRNKGNFPGRFSGRQFSNSRSEMNVSTLELGDSALYLCASSSTGTPYNEQFFGPGTRLTVL.

The chain is built from TRBV6-5 and TRBJ2-7, with 10 bases that match TRBD1. Trimming cost V 8 bases and J 4 bases; bases outside gene matches: 8. CDR1 and CDR2 from the germline V gene are MNHEY and SVGAGI. There are 14 residues in the CDR3. The chain's CDR3 is CASPPTGGGYEQYF. CDR3 in DNA: TGTGCCAGCCCCCCGACAGGGGGCGGTTACGAGCAGTACTTC.

The V and J genes are TRBV7-3 and TRBJ2-2; perhaps TRBD2 as D (7 bases). The CDR3 extends over 17 amino acids. The V and J ends lost 4 bases and 0 bases respectively, with 15 bases between them. Per the germline V gene, CDR1 is SGHTA and CDR2 is FQGTGA. CDR3 sequence (DNA): TGTGCCAGCAGCTCCCTGGGCGGGGGCACGAACACCGGGGAGCTGTTTTTT. Translated: CASSSLGGGTNTGELFF.

This clone was seen only a few times. The chain joins TRBV7-3 to TRBJ1-3; weak D call: TRBD1 (6 bases). Trimming pared 5 bases from V and 1 base from J, leaving 6 bases between. CDR3 size: 13 residues. The germline V gene encodes CDR1 SGHTA and CDR2 FQGTGA. The CDR3 DNA sequence: TGTGCCAGCAGCACAGGGTCTGGAAACACCATATATTTT. It is translated as CASSTGSGNTIYF.

V gene TRBV15 combines with J gene TRBJ1-3; tentatively, D is TRBD1 (6 bases). The CDR3 is 12 residues long. Per germline, CDR1 LNHNV and CDR2 YYDKDF (reference sequence). The V and J ends lost 8 bases and 4 bases respectively, with 9 bases between them. CDR3 bases: TGTGCCACCTCTGGACAGGGAAACACCATATATTTT. It codes for CATSGQGNTIYF.

The rearrangement uses TRBV10-3 and TRBJ2-7; 8 nucleotides agree with TRBD1. This CDR3 is 14 amino acids long. The V segment lost 10 bases and the J segment 2 bases; nucleotides outside the gene matches: 10. CDR1 and CDR2 from the germline V gene are ENHRY and SYGVKD. CDR3 sequence reads: CASGKGQGTYEQYF. Written as DNA, the CDR3 is TGTGCCAGCGGAAAAGGACAGGGAACCTACGAGCAGTACTTC.

This clone appeared a few times. The V and J genes are TRBV10-3 and TRBJ2-7; 10 bases agree with TRBD2. The ends lost 5 bases at V and 6 bases at J; junction bases unmatched: 7. Germline lookup yields CDR1 ENHRY and CDR2 SYGVKD. The CDR3 spans 14 residues. CDR3 coding DNA: TGTGCCATCAGTAGCGGGGGGGCCAGAGGCGAGCAGTACTTC. Protein: CAISSGGARGEQYF.

The gene calls are TRBV9 and TRBJ2-1, with 14 nucleotides matching TRBD2. The CDR3 loop spans 14 amino acids. With V trimmed by 3 bases and J by 15 bases, 8 bases remained unmatched. CDR1 is SGDLS, CDR2 YYNGEE, per germline. DNA of the CDR3: TGTGCCAGCAGCGCCCTGACTAGCGGGGGGGCCACGTTCTTC. It is translated as CASSALTSGGATFF.

V is TRBV9 and J is TRBJ2-5; D is possibly TRBD2 (5 bases). The ends were cut back, 4 bases at V and 2 bases at J, with 15 bases in the middle. This CDR3 is built from 15 residues. The germline V gene encodes CDR1 SGDLS and CDR2 YYNGEE. Written as DNA, the CDR3 is TGTGCCAGCAGCCCCCGAGGGTACCTACAAGAGACCCAGTACTTC. Amino acids: CASSPRGYLQETQYF.

The chain recombines TRBV6-6 with TRBJ1-5; D is perhaps TRBD1 (5 bases). Trimming shortened V by 5 bases and J by 6 bases, and 17 bases separated the two germline ends. From germline, CDR1 is MNHNY and CDR2 SVGAGI (reference sequence). The CDR3 length is 15 residues. CDR3 protein: CASSPTWGESQPQHF. The CDR3, as DNA: TGTGCCAGCAGTCCGACGTGGGGGGAGAGTCAGCCCCAGCATTTT.

This chain joins TRBV10-3 and TRBJ2-3; no definite D call. V lost 4 bases to trimming and J lost 2 bases, with 13 bases between them. Germline-derived CDR1 and CDR2 are ENHRY and SYGVKD. The CDR3 sequence is 15 residues long. CDR3 protein: CAISAKDGSTDTQYF. CDR3 bases: TGTGCCATCAGTGCAAAGGACGGGTCCACAGATACGCAGTATTTT.

The chain carries TRBV9 and TRBJ2-2, with 14 bases aligning to TRBD2. Germline V CDR1 and CDR2: SGDLS, YYNGEE. The CDR3 sequence is 16 residues long. Losses at the gene ends were 3 bases for V and 4 bases for J; bases not matched to a gene: 2. The CDR3 region has the DNA TGTGCCAGCAGCGGGACTAGCGGGGGGTTCACCGGGGAGCTGTTTTTT. Translating it yields CASSGTSGGFTGELFF.

V usage is TRBV5-4 and J usage is TRBJ2-6; 8 nucleotides agree with TRBD1. Germline lookup yields CDR1 SGHNT and CDR2 YYREEE (reference sequence). V was pared by 2 bases and J by 2 bases, with 0 bases of the junction left unmatched. This CDR3 is built from 15 residues. The CDR3 is CASSLQGAGANVLTF. Written as DNA, the CDR3 is TGTGCCAGCAGCTTACAGGGGGCTGGGGCCAACGTCCTGACTTTC.

The V and J genes are TRBV7-3 and TRBJ2-5; D assignment may be TRBD1 or TRBD2 (5 bases each). Trimming stripped 1 base from V and 5 bases from J, with 11 bases between. The CDR3 is 14 amino acids. In germline, CDR1 is SGHTA, CDR2 FQGTGA. This CDR3 reads CASSLSPREETQYF. CDR3 nucleotide sequence: TGTGCCAGCAGCTTAAGTCCCAGGGAGGAGACCCAGTACTTC.

J is TRBJ1-6 and V is TRBV6-5, with D unresolved. V lost 6 bases and J 1 base, leaving 7 bases between the germline ends. The CDR3 spans 14 residues. The germline V gene has CDR1 MNHEY and CDR2 SVGAGI. CDR3 DNA: TGTGCCAGCAGACCTGGATCCTATAATTCACCCCTCCACTTT. This translates into CASRPGSYNSPLHF.

This clone was observed a single time. The V call is TRBV5-1, the J call TRBJ2-5, with D perhaps matching TRBD2 (5 bases). The germline V and J ends were trimmed by 2 bases and 1 base, with 12 bases remaining between them. Germline V gene data show CDR1 as SGHRS and CDR2 as YFSETQ. This CDR3 comprises 15 residues. CDR3 amino acids: CASSFQSGFQETQYF. CDR3 in DNA: TGCGCCAGCAGCTTCCAATCGGGATTCCAAGAGACCCAGTACTTC.